This T cell receptor (beta chain) emerged from a study of T-cell reconstitution after alpha-beta-depleted transplantation in children. Unique molecular identifiers were incorporated when the TCRbeta library was constructed. TCRdb used MiXCR to reprocess the PCR reads, holding one entry per CDR3 protein. The sample holds approximately 88,000 distinct CDR3 sequences, more than 9% seen once. V shed 4 bases and J shed 5 bases, with 17 bases lying between them. This CDR3 has 16 residues. Germline CDR1 LGHNA, CDR2 YSLEER. The V and J genes are TRBV4-3 and TRBJ1-4; D is ambiguous. The sequence was collected from a human donor who donated a stem cell graft to a child with inherited bone marrow failure. The input for sequencing was PBMCs from the stem cell graft donor, taken from the stem cell graft. The DNA for the CDR3 is TGCGCCAGCAGCCGATCCCCGGCAAGGATAAATGAAAAACTGTTTTTT. This encodes CASSRSPARINEKLFF.